The clone carrying this T cell receptor (beta chain) was counted only a few times. As yet, its antigen is unknown. Every isolated RNA sample was fully reverse transcribed, so sequencing captured expressed TCRB transcripts. Only in-frame clones appear in the TCRdb table, and some are missing; sequencing was by immunoSEQ multiplex PCR. There are some 500,000 clones in the sample; approximately 10% occur only once, and less than 0.06% lies in the top ten. These data originate in a study of beta chain features in type 1 diabetes. Overall study findings and caveats: All four CD4+ subsets of Type 1 diabetes patients contained TCRB CDR3s that were moderately but significantly shorter. Whether TCRB rearrangement is influenced by HLA type went unresolved here.

V lost 7 bases, J lost 5 bases, and 14 bases lay in between. The CDR3 consists of 13 residues. Per germline, CDR1 MNHNY and CDR2 SVGAGI (reference sequence). Specimen: naive CD4+ T cells from blood. The rearrangement joins TRBV6-6 to TRBJ2-5; D might be TRBD1 (6 bases). This TCR was recovered from a woman aged 18 to 35 in good health. The CDR3 coding sequence is TGTGCCAGCACCGAGACAGGAAAGGAGACCCAGTACTTC. Protein product: CASTETGKETQYF.